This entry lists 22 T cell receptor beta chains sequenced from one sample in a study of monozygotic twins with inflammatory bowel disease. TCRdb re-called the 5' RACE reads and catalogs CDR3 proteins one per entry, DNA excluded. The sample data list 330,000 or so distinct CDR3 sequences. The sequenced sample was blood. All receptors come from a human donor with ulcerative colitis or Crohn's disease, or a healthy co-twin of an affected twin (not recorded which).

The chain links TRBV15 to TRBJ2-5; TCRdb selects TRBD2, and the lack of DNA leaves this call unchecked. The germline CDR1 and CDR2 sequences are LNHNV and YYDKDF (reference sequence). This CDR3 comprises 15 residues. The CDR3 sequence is CATSRDPGLQETQYF.

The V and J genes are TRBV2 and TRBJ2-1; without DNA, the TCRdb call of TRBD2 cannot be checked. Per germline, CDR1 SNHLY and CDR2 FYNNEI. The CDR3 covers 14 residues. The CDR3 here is CASSERRGGSEQFF.

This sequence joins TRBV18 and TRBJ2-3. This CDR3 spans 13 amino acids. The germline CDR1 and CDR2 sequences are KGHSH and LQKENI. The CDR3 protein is CASSPNHPDTQYF.

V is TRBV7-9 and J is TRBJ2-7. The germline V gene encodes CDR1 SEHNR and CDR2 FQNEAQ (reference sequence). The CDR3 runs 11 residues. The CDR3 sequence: CASSLEAKMYF.

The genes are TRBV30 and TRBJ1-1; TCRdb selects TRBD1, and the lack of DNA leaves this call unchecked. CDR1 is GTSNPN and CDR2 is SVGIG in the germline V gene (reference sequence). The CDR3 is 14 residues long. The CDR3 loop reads CAWRTGQGGTEAFF.

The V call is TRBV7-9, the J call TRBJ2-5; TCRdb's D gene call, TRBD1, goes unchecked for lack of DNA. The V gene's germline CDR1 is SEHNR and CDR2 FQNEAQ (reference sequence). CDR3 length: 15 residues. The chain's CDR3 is CASTPRGQTQETQYF.

This CDR3 is CASSPQMADTQYF. The V gene is TRBV18, the J gene TRBJ2-3. Germline lookup yields CDR1 KGHSH and CDR2 LQKENI. The CDR3 is made up of 13 amino acids.

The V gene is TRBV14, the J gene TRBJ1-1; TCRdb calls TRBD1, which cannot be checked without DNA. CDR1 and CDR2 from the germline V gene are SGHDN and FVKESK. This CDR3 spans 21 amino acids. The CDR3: CASSQAFRWGTQSQEDTEAFF.

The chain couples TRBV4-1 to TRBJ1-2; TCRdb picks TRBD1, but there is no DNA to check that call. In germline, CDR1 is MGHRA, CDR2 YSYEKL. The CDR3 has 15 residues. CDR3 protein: CASSQAQGLGYGYTF.

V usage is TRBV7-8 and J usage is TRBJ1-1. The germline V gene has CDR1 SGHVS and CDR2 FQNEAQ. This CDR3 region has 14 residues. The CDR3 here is CASRGLSLNTEAFF.

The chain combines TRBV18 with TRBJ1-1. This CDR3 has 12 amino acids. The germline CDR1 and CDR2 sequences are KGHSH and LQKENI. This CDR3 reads CASLELNTEAFF.

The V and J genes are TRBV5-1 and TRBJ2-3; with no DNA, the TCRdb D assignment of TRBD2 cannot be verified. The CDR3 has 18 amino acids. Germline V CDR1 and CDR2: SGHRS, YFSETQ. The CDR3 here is CASSFRTSGRPREDTQYF.

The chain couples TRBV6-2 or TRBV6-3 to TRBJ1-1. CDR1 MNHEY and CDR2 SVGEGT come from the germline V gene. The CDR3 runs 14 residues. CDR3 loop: CASSYNWGNTEAFF.

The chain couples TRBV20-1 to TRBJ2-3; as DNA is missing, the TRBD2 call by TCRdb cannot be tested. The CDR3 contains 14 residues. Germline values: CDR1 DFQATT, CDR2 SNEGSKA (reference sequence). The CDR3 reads CSARGGGDPDTQYF.

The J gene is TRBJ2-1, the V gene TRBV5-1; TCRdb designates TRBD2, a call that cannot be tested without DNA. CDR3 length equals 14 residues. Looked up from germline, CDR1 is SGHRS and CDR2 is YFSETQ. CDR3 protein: CASSFGTSGNEQFF.

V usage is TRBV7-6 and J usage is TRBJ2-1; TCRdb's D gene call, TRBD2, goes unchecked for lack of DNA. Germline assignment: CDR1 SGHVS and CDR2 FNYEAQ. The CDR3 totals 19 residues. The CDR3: CASSPGRTSERPPGDEQFF.

CDR3 residues: CASSRGSGETQYF. This chain joins TRBV12-3 or TRBV12-4 and TRBJ2-5; TCRdb indicates TRBD1, and absent DNA this call remains unverified. The CDR3 is made up of 13 amino acids.

The CDR3 protein is CSAPRDRGQTQYF. The V gene is TRBV20-1, the J gene TRBJ2-3; absent DNA, TCRdb's TRBD1 call cannot be checked. The germline V gene encodes CDR1 DFQATT and CDR2 SNEGSKA (reference sequence). This CDR3 spans 13 amino acids.

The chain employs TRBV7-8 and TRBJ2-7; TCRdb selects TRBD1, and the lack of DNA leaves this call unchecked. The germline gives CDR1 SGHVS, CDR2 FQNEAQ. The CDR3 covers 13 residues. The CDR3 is CASSPGRNDEQYF. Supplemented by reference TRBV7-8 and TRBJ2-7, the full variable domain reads GAGVSQSPRYKVAKRGQDVALRCDPISGHVSLFWYQQALGQGPEFLTYFQNEAQLDKSGLPSDRFFAERPEGSVSTLKIQRTQQEDSAVYLCASSPGRNDEQYFGPGTRLTVT.

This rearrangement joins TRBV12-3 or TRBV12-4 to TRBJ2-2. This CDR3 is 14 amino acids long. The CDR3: CASTSTLFTGELFF.

This chain's CDR3 is CATSDARGGAEQYF. The chain is built from TRBV24-1 and TRBJ2-7; lacking DNA, the TRBD1 call made by TCRdb goes unchecked. The CDR3 totals 14 residues. Germline lookup yields CDR1 KGHDR and CDR2 SFDVKD.

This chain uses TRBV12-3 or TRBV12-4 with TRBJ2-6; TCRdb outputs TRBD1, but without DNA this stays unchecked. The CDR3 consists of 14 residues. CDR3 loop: CASRTGAGANVLTF.